The T cell receptor (beta chain) under discussion was sequenced for a study of early T cells in non-severe SARS-CoV-2 infection. CDR1 and CDR2 from the germline V gene are KGHSH and LQKENI. This CDR3 has 14 residues. The V end lost 1 base, the J end lost 2 bases, and 9 bases lay between the germline ends. MiXCR, applied by TCRdb to the 5' RACE reads, yields one record per CDR3 protein. The profile shows 75,000 to 95,000 distinct CDR3 sequences, approximately 15% of them singletons. The sequenced sample was whole blood, obtained at baseline. This rearrangement joins TRBV18 to TRBJ2-7; no reliable D call. This TCR was recovered from an adult who was a healthcare worker with PCR-confirmed SARS-CoV-2 infection or an uninfected control (not recorded which). The CDR3 nucleotides are TGTGCCAGCTCACCACGCGCCGCTCCCTACGAGCAGTACTTC. It codes for CASSPRAAPYEQYF.